This T cell receptor beta chain originates from a study of shared clonotypes between healthy human individuals. Among the donors, all were Caucasian adults who lived in Nashville, Tennessee. The CDR3 sequence is 16 residues long. In germline, CDR1 is KGHSH, CDR2 LQKENI. V lost 0 bases to trimming and J lost 1 base, with 11 bases between them. This table comes from immunoSEQ multiplex PCR, and its TCRdb copy is limited to in-frame clones, with some not included. The sample records under 2,500,000 clones, 90% to 97% being singletons. The sample consisted of naive CD4+ T cells sorted from blood. Subset specified: CD45RA+ positively selected. The receptor's source is a man aged 18 to 35 in good health. V and J are TRBV18 and TRBJ2-3, with D perhaps matching TRBD2 (5 bases). The CDR3 DNA reads TGTGCCAGCTCACCACCGTTGGGAGTCGGCACAGATACGCAGTATTTT. Translated: CASSPPLGVGTDTQYF.